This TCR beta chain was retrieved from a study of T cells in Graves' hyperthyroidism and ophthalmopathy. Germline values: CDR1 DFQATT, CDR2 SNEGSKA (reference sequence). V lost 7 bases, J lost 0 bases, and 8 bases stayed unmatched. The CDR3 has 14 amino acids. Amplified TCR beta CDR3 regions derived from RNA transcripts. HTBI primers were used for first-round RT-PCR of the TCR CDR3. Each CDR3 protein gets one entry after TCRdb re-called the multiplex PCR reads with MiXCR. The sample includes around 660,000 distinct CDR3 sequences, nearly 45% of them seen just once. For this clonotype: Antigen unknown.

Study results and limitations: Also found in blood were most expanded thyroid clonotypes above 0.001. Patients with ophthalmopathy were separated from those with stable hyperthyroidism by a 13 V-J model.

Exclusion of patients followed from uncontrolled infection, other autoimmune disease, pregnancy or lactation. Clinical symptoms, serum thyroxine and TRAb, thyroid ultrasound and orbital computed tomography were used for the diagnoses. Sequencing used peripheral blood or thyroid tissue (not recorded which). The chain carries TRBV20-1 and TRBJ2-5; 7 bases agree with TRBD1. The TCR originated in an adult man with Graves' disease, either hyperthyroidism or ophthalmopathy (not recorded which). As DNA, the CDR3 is TGCAGTGGGACAGGCGGTTGGTACCAAGAGACCCAGTACTTC. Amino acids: CSGTGGWYQETQYF.